Presented here are 18 T cell receptor beta chains from one specimen sequenced in a study of naive and memory T cell subsets (dated by TCRdb to between 2016 and 2019). Results and caveats for the whole study, not just this receptor: A few larger clonotypes were present in naive repertoires, particularly the CD8 repertoires, and these clonotypes were possibly memory cells re-expressing CD45RA.

The library was produced with UMI-ligation and nested PCR. TCRdb shows the sequencer as Illumina MiSeq. The beta constant-region primer consisted of an equimolar mixture of two oligonucleotides that together covered TRBC1 and TRBC2. The ligated cDNA went through four rounds of PCR with nested alpha and beta constant-region primers together with the SP2 primer. The raw public reads went through TCRdb reprocessing: fastp at Q25, MiXCR clone calling, in-frame beta chains kept. Rows are combined by CDR3 protein, so each entry shows the most common genes and DNA. This sample is represented by under 150,000 distinct CDR3 sequences; approximately 21% of them were singletons. Roughly 0.68% of the sample is in the top ten clones. These receptors' targets are unknown. The sequenced sample consisted of naive CD8+ T cells from blood. What this sample's cell subset or site label stands for: naive T cells, CD45RA high CD27+. These receptors all come from a human donor in good health.

A few counts support this clonotype. The gene calls are TRBV5-1 and TRBJ2-7; 7 positions match TRBD2. CDR3 length: 14 amino acids. With 4 bases clipped from V and 4 bases from J, the junction kept 8 bases outside the gene matches. Looked up from germline, CDR1 is SGHRS and CDR2 is YFSETQ. CDR3 sequence: CASSPGTMDYEQYF. CDR3 sequence (DNA): TGCGCCAGCAGCCCCGGGACTATGGATTACGAGCAGTACTTC.

This clonotype was observed a few times. The rearrangement joins TRBV6-5 to TRBJ1-1, with D possibly TRBD1 on 5 matching bases. CDR3 size: 12 residues. Germline V gene lookup returns CDR1 MNHEY and CDR2 SVGAGI. Trimming shortened V by 5 bases and J by 4 bases, and 8 bases separated the two germline ends. For the CDR3, the DNA is TGTGCCAGCAGTCACAGGTCCACTGAAGCTTTCTTT. Translation: CASSHRSTEAFF.

The genes are TRBV10-3 and TRBJ2-7; maybe TRBD1 (6 bases). Germline-derived CDR1 and CDR2 are ENHRY and SYGVKD. Trimming shortened V by 3 bases and J by 12 bases, and 24 bases separated the two germline ends. This CDR3 spans 15 amino acids. The CDR3 nucleotides read TGTGCCATCAGTGAACGGTTTAACAGGGACGGCTTGGCGTACTTC. This encodes CAISERFNRDGLAYF.

The chain has TRBV29-1 and TRBJ1-1; weak D call: TRBD1 (6 bases). This CDR3 spans 11 amino acids. V lost 2 bases and J lost 6, with 7 bases in between. Looked up from germline, CDR1 is SQVTM and CDR2 is ANQGSEA. Here the CDR3 DNA reads TGCAGCGTTGAACCAGGGGCTGAAGCTTTCTTT. It is translated as CSVEPGAEAFF.

The V gene is TRBV4-3, the J gene TRBJ2-3, with no clear D. V gave up 1 base and J gave up 4 bases, with 15 bases separating them. The CDR3 runs to 16 residues. CDR1 is LGHNA and CDR2 is YSLEER in the germline V gene. The CDR3 is CASSQANLSPPDTQYF. In DNA, the CDR3 is TGCGCCAGCAGCCAAGCCAATTTGTCCCCCCCAGATACGCAGTATTTT.

This clonotype has only a few counts. V is TRBV4-3 and J is TRBJ2-2; TRBD2 aligns across 11 bases. With V trimmed by 5 bases and J by 1 base, 6 bases remained unmatched. The CDR3 covers 17 residues. Germline lookup yields CDR1 LGHNA and CDR2 YSLEER. The CDR3 protein is CASSARGLAENTGELFF. The CDR3 nucleotides read TGCGCCAGCAGCGCGCGGGGACTAGCGGAGAACACCGGGGAGCTGTTTTTT.

A word on this clonotype: One end of the junction fails to match germline, which may point to a read error. The chain links TRBV29-1 to TRBJ1-1, with D uncertain. This CDR3 contains 11 residues. Germline CDR1 and CDR2: SQVTM and ANQGSEA. The CDR3 DNA is TGCAGCGCCGAGGAGAACATTGAAGCTTTCTTT. Amino acids: CSAEENIEAFF.

This clonotype appeared a few times. V and J are TRBV4-3 and TRBJ1-2; 8 bases agree with TRBD1. The germline CDR1 and CDR2 sequences are LGHNA and YSLEER. The V segment lost 3 bases and the J segment 5 bases; nucleotides outside the gene matches: 14. The CDR3 totals 17 residues. The DNA of the CDR3 is TGCGCCAGCAGCCACCATCCGGGACAGGACATTAAATATGGCTACACCTTC. It yields the protein CASSHHPGQDIKYGYTF.

This clonotype came up a few times. The genes are TRBV10-3 and TRBJ2-7; 12 bases line up with TRBD2. The germline CDR1 and CDR2 sequences are ENHRY and SYGVKD. V trimming: 3 bases; J trimming: 2 bases; junction bases outside the gene matches: 11. The CDR3 has 18 amino acids. The CDR3 protein is CAISDRTSGTTIAYEQYF. For the CDR3, the DNA is TGTGCCATCAGTGATCGGACTAGCGGGACAACCATAGCCTACGAGCAGTACTTC.

Comments on this clonotype: Mismatch with germline at one junction end may stem from a read error. The rearrangement links TRBV11-2 to TRBJ2-5; 13 bases agree with TRBD2. The CDR3 loop spans 15 amino acids. Looked up from germline, CDR1 is SGHAT and CDR2 is FQNNGV. The CDR3: CASSPHTSGRASVFF. The CDR3 nucleotides read TGTGCCAGCAGCCCCCACACTAGCGGGAGGGCCTCAGTCTTCTTC. The full variable domain, in which reference TRBV11-2 and TRBJ2-5 provide the parts outside the CDR3, is EAGVAQSPRYKIIEKRQSVAFWCNPISGHATLYWYQQILGQGPKLLIQFQNNGVVDDSQLPKDRFSAERLKGVDSTLKIQPAKLEDSAVYLCASSPHTSGRASVFFGPGTRLLVL.

This clonotype was observed a few times. This chain uses TRBV20-1 with TRBJ2-5; TRBD1 or TRBD2 may be the D gene (5 bases each). The CDR3 has 15 amino acids. V was cut by 0 bases and J by 2 bases, with 13 bases left in between. CDR1 is DFQATT, CDR2 SNEGSKA, per germline (reference sequence). The CDR3: CSARDQGPRQETQYF. DNA for the CDR3: TGCAGTGCTAGAGACCAGGGACCGAGACAAGAGACCCAGTACTTC.

The DNA of the CDR3 is TGCGCCAGCAGTGACCCGACTAGCGCCAGTGGCACAGATACGCAGTATTTT. It encodes CASSDPTSASGTDTQYF. The chain carries TRBV10-2 and TRBJ2-3; 8 bases align to TRBD2. The CDR3 loop spans 17 amino acids. CDR1 is WSHSY and CDR2 is SAAADI in the germline V gene. V was clipped by 3 bases and J by 1 base; unmatched bases: 9.

This clonotype was observed a handful of times. The chain combines TRBV5-5 with TRBJ1-5, with D hard to call. V lost 2 bases and J 4 bases, leaving 7 bases between the germline ends. The CDR3 totals 13 residues. Germline V gives CDR1 SGHKS, CDR2 YYEKEE (reference sequence). CDR3 sequence: CASSFYGNQPQHF. The DNA for the CDR3 is TGTGCCAGCAGCTTTTATGGTAATCAGCCCCAGCATTTT.

CDR3 sequence: CASSEATGELFF. The CDR3 DNA is TGTGCCAGCAGCGAGGCTACCGGGGAGCTGTTTTTT. This sequence joins TRBV6-6 and TRBJ2-2; D is unresolved. Germline CDR1 and CDR2: MNHNY and SVGAGI (reference sequence). The germline V and J ends were trimmed by 6 bases and 5 bases, with 7 bases remaining between them. This CDR3 spans 12 amino acids.

Here the CDR3 reads CASSFGRDYGDEQYF. CDR3 in DNA: TGTGCCAGCAGCTTCGGCAGGGATTACGGTGACGAGCAGTACTTC. The chain employs TRBV7-4 and TRBJ2-7, with D maybe TRBD1 (5 bases). Deletions cut 3 bases from V and 5 bases from J, with 17 bases between. This CDR3 region has 15 residues. Germline V gives CDR1 SGHVT, CDR2 SQSDAQ.

This chain links TRBV25-1 with TRBJ2-7, with a tentative D call TRBD1 (6 bases). V was trimmed by 10 bases and J by 3 bases, leaving 10 bases between them. The CDR3 loop spans 11 amino acids. Germline-derived CDR1 and CDR2 are MGHDK and SYGVNS. The CDR3: CATIQGYEQYF. CDR3 DNA sequence: TGTGCCACTATACAGGGCTACGAGCAGTACTTC.

This clonotype occurred a few times. This chain joins TRBV11-2 and TRBJ2-1; 9 bases fit TRBD1. The CDR3 is 15 amino acids. The ends lost 3 bases at V and 7 bases at J; junction bases unmatched: 7. Germline CDR1 SGHAT, CDR2 FQNNGV. CDR3 nucleotides: TGTGCCAGCAGCTTTACCGGGACAGGGAAGAATGAGCAGTTCTTC. This sequence encodes CASSFTGTGKNEQFF.

The chain carries TRBV25-1 and TRBJ1-1, with D uncertain. Between the trimmed V and J ends, which lost 4 bases and 1 base, there was a span of 10 bases. The CDR3 consists of 14 residues. The V gene's germline CDR1 is MGHDK and CDR2 SYGVNS. The CDR3 reads CASSVKGTNTEAFF. The CDR3 DNA sequence: TGTGCCAGCAGTGTTAAGGGAACGAACACTGAAGCTTTCTTT.